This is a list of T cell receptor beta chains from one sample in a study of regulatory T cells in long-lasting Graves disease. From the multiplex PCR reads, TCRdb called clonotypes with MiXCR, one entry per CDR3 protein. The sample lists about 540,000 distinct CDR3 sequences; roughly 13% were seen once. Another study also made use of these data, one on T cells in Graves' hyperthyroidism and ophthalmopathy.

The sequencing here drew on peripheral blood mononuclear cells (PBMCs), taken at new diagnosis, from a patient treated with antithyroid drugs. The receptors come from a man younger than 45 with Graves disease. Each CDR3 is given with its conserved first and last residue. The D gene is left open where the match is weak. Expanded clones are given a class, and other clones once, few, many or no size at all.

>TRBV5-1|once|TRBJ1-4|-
CASSEGLGNEKLFF
TGTGCCAGCAGCGAGGGATTAGGTAATGAAAAACTGTTTTTT
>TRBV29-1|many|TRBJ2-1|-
CSVENPARGAYNEQFF
TGCAGCGTTGAAAACCCGGCCCGGGGAGCCTACAATGAGCAGTTCTTC
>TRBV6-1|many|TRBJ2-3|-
CASSEGTSTDTQYF
TGTGCCAGCAGTGAAGGGACTAGCACAGATACGCAGTATTTT
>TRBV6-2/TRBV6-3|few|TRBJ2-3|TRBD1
CASSYFPDRASTDTQYF
TGTGCCAGCAGTTACTTCCCGGACAGGGCCAGCACAGATACGCAGTATTTT
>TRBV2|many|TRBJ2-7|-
CASSYYEQYF
TGTGCCAGCAGTTACTACGAGCAGTACTTC
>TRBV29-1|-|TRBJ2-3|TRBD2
CSAKVGSGSLWNTDTQYF
TGCAGCGCCAAAGTCGGTAGCGGGAGCCTATGGAACACAGATACGCAGTATTTT
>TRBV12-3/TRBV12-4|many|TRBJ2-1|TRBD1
CASKPGQGYNEQFF
TGTGCCAGCAAGCCGGGACAGGGATACAATGAGCAGTTCTTC
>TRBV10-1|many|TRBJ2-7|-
CASSDTSYEQYF
TGCGCCAGCAGTGATACCTCCTACGAGCAGTACTTC
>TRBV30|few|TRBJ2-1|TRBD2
CAWRGGTSGRPRSYNEQFF
TGTGCCTGGAGGGGGGGGACTAGCGGGAGGCCTCGCTCCTACAATGAGCAGTTCTTC
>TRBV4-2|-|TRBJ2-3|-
CASSQERIGSVSTDTQYF
TGTGCCAGCAGCCAAGAGAGGATCGGGAGTGTTAGCACAGATACGCAGTATTTT
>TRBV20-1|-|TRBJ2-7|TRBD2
CSAVGLAGLPYEQYF
TGCAGTGCTGTAGGACTAGCGGGCCTACCCTACGAGCAGTACTTC
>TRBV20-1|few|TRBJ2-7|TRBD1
CSATGVTSSYEQYF
TGCAGTGCAACAGGGGTTACAAGCTCCTACGAGCAGTACTTC
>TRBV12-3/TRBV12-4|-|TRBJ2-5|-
CASSPLRHAKETQYF
TGTGCCAGCAGCCCTCTTCGACACGCCAAAGAGACCCAGTACTTC
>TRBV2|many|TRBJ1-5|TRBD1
CASSGRGQGVVVNQPQHF
TGTGCCAGCAGTGGGAGGGGACAGGGGGTTGTAGTTAATCAGCCCCAGCATTTT
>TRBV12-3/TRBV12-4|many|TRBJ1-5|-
CASSLTENQPQHF
TGTGCCAGCAGTTTAACTGAGAATCAGCCCCAGCATTTT
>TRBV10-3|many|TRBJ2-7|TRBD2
CATQTSGLYEQYF
TGTGCCACTCAGACTAGCGGACTCTACGAGCAGTACTTC
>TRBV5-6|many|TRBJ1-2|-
CASSSGQSVYGYTF
TGTGCCAGCAGCTCCGGACAGAGTGTCTATGGCTACACCTTC
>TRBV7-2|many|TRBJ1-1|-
CASSLGPALTEAFF
TGTGCCAGCAGCTTAGGTCCAGCCCTAACTGAAGCTTTCTTT
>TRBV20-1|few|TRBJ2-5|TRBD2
CSAPGLAVETQYF
TGCAGTGCCCCCGGGCTAGCGGTGGAGACCCAGTACTTC
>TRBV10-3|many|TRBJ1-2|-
CATGQSGYTF
TGTGCCACAGGACAATCGGGCTACACCTTC
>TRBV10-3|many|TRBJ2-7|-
CAIRPTGFNEQYF
TGTGCCATCAGACCAACAGGGTTCAACGAGCAGTACTTC
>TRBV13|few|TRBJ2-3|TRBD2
CASSSYPGLAVSTDTQYF
TGTGCCAGCAGCTCCTACCCTGGACTAGCGGTTAGCACAGATACGCAGTATTTT
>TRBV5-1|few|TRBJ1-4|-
CASSPTTHDPNRDTNEKLFF
TGCGCCAGCAGCCCCACGACCCACGACCCAAACCGGGATACGAATGAAAAACTTTTTTTT
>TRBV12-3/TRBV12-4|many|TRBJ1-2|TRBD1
CASSSPQGANYGYTF
TGTGCCAGCAGTTCGCCACAGGGGGCGAACTATGGCTACACCTTC
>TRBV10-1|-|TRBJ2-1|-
CASSPLKGSNNEQFF
TGCGCCAGCAGTCCTTTGAAGGGGAGTAACAATGAGCAGTTCTTC
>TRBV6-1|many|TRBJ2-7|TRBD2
CASSTPGLADFPSLYEQYF
TGTGCCAGCAGTACCCCCGGACTAGCGGACTTCCCCTCTCTCTACGAGCAGTACTTC
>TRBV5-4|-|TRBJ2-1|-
CASSLRPDYYNEQFF
TGTGCCAGCAGCTTGCGCCCAGACTACTACAATGAGCAGTTCTTC
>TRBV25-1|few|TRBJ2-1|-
CASSMGLPGNEQFF
TGTGCCAGCAGTATGGGACTTCCTGGGAATGAGCAGTTCTTC
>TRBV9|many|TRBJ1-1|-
CASSVGQGGEAFF
TGTGCCAGCAGCGTAGGGCAGGGAGGAGAAGCTTTCTTT
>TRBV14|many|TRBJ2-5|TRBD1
CASSQVTGVQETQYF
TGTGCCAGCAGCCAAGTAACAGGGGTCCAAGAGACCCAGTACTTC
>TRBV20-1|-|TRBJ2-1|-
CSARGQVLNEQFF
TGCAGTGCTAGGGGCCAGGTCCTCAATGAGCAGTTCTTC
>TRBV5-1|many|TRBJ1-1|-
CASSFQTGGNTEAFF
TGTGCCAGCAGCTTCCAGACAGGCGGGAACACTGAAGCTTTCTTT
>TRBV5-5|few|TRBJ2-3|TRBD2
CASSLVTSGDTQYF
TGTGCCAGCAGCTTGGTGACTAGCGGAGATACGCAGTATTTT
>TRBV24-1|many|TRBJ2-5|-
CATSVGSWEQETQYF
TGTGCCACCAGTGTCGGTAGCTGGGAACAAGAGACCCAGTACTTC
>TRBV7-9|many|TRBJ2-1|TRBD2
CASSLLLAGDNEQFF
TGTGCCAGCAGCTTATTACTAGCGGGGGACAATGAGCAGTTCTTC
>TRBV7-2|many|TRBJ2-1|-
CASSLAGGEQFF
TGTGCCAGCAGCTTAGCAGGGGGTGAGCAGTTCTTC
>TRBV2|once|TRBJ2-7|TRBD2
CASSGGPLGTSGSPYEQYF
TGTGCCAGCAGTGGAGGTCCCTTGGGGACTAGCGGGAGTCCGTACGAGCAGTACTTC
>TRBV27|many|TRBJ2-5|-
CASSLSWLRETQYF
TGTGCCAGCAGTTTATCCTGGCTTAGGGAGACCCAGTACTTC
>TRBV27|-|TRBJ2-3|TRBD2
CASRTSGSANTQYF
TGTGCCTCCCGGACTAGCGGGAGCGCTAATACGCAGTATTTT
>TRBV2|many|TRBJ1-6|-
CASKPDGNSPLHF
TGTGCCAGCAAACCCGACGGGAATTCACCCCTCCACTTT
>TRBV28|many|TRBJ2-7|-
CASSSRDSYEQYF
TGCGCCAGCAGTTCCCGCGACTCCTACGAGCAGTACTTC
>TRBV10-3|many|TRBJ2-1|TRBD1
CAISGGTGDEQFF
TGTGCCATCAGTGGGGGGACAGGGGATGAGCAGTTCTTC
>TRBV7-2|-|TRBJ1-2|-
CASSLVGRAPGHTF
TGTGCCAGCAGCTTAGTTGGCCGGGCTCCTGGCCACACCTTC
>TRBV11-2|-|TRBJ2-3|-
CASSLGRGTGADTQYF
TGTGCCAGCAGCTTAGGCCGGGGCACCGGCGCAGATACGCAGTATTTT
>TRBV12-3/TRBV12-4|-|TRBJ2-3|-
CASSLNGRLSTDTQYF
TGTGCCAGCAGTTTAAATGGCCGCCTAAGCACAGATACGCAGTATTTT
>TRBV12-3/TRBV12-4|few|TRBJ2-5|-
CASSSERIRGKETQYF
TGTGCCAGCAGTTCCGAGCGGATTCGGGGGAAAGAGACCCAGTACTTC
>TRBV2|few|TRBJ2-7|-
CASSEGSHEQYF
TGTGCCAGCAGTGAAGGGTCCCACGAGCAGTACTTC
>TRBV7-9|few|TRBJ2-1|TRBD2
CASSSSRSGRLHEQFF
TGTGCCAGCAGCTCTAGCAGGAGCGGGAGGCTCCATGAGCAGTTCTTC
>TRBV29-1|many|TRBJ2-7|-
CSVERQGMPYEQYF
TGCAGCGTTGAAAGGCAGGGAATGCCCTACGAGCAGTACTTC
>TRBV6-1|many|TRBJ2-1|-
CASTEKAPYNEQFF
TGTGCCAGCACGGAAAAGGCCCCCTACAATGAGCAGTTCTTC
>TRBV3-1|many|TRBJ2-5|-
CASSQVEKETQYF
TGTGCCAGCAGTCAAGTGGAGAAAGAGACCCAGTACTTC
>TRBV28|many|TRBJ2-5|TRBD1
CASTGQGLQETQYF
TGTGCCAGCACGGGACAGGGGCTCCAAGAGACCCAGTACTTC